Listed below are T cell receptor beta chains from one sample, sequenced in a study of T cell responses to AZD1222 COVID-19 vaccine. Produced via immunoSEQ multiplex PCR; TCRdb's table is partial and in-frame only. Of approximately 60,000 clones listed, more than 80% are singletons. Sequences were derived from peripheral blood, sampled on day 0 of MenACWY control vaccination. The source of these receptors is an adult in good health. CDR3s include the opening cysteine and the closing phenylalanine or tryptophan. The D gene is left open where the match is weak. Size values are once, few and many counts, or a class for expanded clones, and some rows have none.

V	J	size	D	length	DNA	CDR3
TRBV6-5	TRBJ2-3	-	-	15	TGTGCCAGCAGTTACACCGCAGGTCGGGCAGATACGCAGTATTTT	CASSYTAGRADTQYF
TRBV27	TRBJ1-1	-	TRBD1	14	TGTGCCAGCAGTCCACGACAGGGGGCCACTGAAGCTTTCTTT	CASSPRQGATEAFF
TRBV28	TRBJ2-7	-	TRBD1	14	TGTGCCAGCAGGGGACAGGGGGATTACTACGAGCAGTACTTC	CASRGQGDYYEQYF
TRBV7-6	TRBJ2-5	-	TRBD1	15	TGTGCCAGCAGACCCGGGACAGGGGTGGTCGAGACCCAGTACTTC	CASRPGTGVVETQYF
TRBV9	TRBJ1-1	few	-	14	TGTGCCAGCAGCGTAGAAGTGCAGGGGACTGAAGCTTTCTTT	CASSVEVQGTEAFF
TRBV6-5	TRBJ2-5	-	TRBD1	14	TGTGCCAGCAGTTCGGGACAGGGGCTCGGGACCCAGTACTTC	CASSSGQGLGTQYF
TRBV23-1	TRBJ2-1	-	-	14	TGCGCCAGCAGTCAATCGATGGGAGGACATGAGCAGTTCTTC	CASSQSMGGHEQFF
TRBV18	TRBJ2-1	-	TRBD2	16	TGTGCCAGCTCACCACGGACAACTAGCGGTTTCAATGAGCAGTTCTTC	CASSPRTTSGFNEQFF
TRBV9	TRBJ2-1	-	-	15	TGTGCCAGCAGCGTAGGGGGCAGTACCTACAATGAGCAGTTCTTC	CASSVGGSTYNEQFF
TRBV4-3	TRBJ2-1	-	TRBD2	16	TGCGCCAGCAGCCAAGAGGGTAGCGGGTCCTACAATGAGCAGTTCTTC	CASSQEGSGSYNEQFF
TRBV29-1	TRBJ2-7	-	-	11	TGCAGCGTTGAAGTTGCGGACGAGCAGTACTTC	CSVEVADEQYF
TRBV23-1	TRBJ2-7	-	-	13	TGCGCCAGCAGTCAGACCGAGTTCTCCGAGCAGTACTTC	CASSQTEFSEQYF
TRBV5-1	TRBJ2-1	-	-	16	TGCGCCAGCAGCTTGGTGGACTCGCGCCTGGGCAATGAGCAGTTCTTC	CASSLVDSRLGNEQFF
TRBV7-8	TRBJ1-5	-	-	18	TGTGCCAGCAGCTTAGGTCCTTCGGGCCCCAGTGGCAGTCAGCCCCAGCATTTT	CASSLGPSGPSGSQPQHF
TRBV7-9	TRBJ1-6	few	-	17	TGTGCCAGCAGCTTACTTCCGAGGGGTGGATATAATTCACCCCTCCACTTT	CASSLLPRGGYNSPLHF
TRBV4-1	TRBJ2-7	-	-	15	TGCGCCAGCAGCCAAGAAATTCCAGCCTCCTACGAGCAGTACTTC	CASSQEIPASYEQYF
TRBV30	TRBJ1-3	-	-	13	TGTGCCTGGAGTGTAGGGGATTCAAGCACCATATATTTT	CAWSVGDSSTIYF
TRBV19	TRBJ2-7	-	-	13	TGTGCCAGTAGTAGAGGTGGTGGATACGAGCAGTACTTC	CASSRGGGYEQYF
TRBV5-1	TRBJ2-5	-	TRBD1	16	TGCGCCAGCAGCTTTATTCCGCAGGGGGCTGGGGAGACCCAGTACTTC	CASSFIPQGAGETQYF
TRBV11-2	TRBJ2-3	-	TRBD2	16	TGTGCCAGCACCTGGACTAGCGGGAGGATCGCAGATACGCAGTATTTT	CASTWTSGRIADTQYF
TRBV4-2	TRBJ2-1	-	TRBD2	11	TGTGCCAGCAGGCGGGAGTATGAGCAGTTCTTC	CASRREYEQFF
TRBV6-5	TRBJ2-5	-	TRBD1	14	TGTGCCAACCGGGACAGGGGGCCGGGAGAGACCCAGTACTTC	CANRDRGPGETQYF
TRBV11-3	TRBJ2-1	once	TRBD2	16	TGTGCCAGCAGCTTATTTGGGACTAGCGGTTACAATGAGCAGTTCTTC	CASSLFGTSGYNEQFF
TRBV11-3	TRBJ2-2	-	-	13	TGTGCCAGCAGCTTAAAAGGGGGCGGGGAGCTGTTTTTT	CASSLKGGGELFF
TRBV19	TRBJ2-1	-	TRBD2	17	TGTGCCAGTGCCCTAGCGGGAGGGCCGACGTCCTACAATGAGCAGTTCTTC	CASALAGGPTSYNEQFF
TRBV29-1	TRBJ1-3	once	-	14	TGCAGCGTTTGGGGACGGAGCTCTGGAAACACCATATATTTT	CSVWGRSSGNTIYF
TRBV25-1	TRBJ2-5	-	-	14	TGTGCCAGCAGTGGGTGGACAGTCCAAGAGACCCAGTACTTC	CASSGWTVQETQYF
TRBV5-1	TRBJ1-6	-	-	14	TGCGCCAGCAGTGATGGACTGAAAAATTCACCCCTCCACTTT	CASSDGLKNSPLHF
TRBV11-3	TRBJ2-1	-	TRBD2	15	TGTGCCAGCAGCTTAGAGGGACTAGCGGGAAATGAGCAGTTCTTC	CASSLEGLAGNEQFF
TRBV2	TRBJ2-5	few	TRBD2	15	TGTGCCAGCAGACCCCCCGGGACTAATCAAGAGACCCAGTACTTC	CASRPPGTNQETQYF
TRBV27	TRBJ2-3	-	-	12	TGTGCCAGCAGTCCAAACACAGATACGCAGTATTTT	CASSPNTDTQYF
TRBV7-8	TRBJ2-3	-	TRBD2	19	TGTGCCAGCAGCACCGGGACTAGCGGACCCGTCTCTGCCCCAGATACGCAGTATTTT	CASSTGTSGPVSAPDTQYF
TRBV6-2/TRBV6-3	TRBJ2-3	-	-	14	TGTGCCAGCAGTTACAGCAGGGGAACAGATACGCAGTATTTT	CASSYSRGTDTQYF
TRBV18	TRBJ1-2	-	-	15	TGTGCCAGCTCACCATCCAACCTGAGGAACTATGGCTACACCTTC	CASSPSNLRNYGYTF
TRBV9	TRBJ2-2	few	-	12	TGTGCCAGCAGCGTTAACACCGGGGAGCTGTTTTTT	CASSVNTGELFF
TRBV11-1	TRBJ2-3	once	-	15	TGTGCCAGCAGCTTAGCGCACACGAGCACAGATACGCAGTATTTT	CASSLAHTSTDTQYF
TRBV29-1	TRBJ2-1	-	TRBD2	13	TGCAGCGATCTTAGCGGGCCCTACAATGAGCAGTTCTTC	CSDLSGPYNEQFF
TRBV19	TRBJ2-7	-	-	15	TGTGCCAGTAGTATTGGGGGGGGGCGGGCCTACGAGCAGTACTTC	CASSIGGGRAYEQYF
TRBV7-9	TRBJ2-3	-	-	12	TGTGCCAGCAGCTCTCGCACAGATACGCAGTATTTT	CASSSRTDTQYF
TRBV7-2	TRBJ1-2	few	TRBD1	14	TGTGCCAGCAGATATGGGACAGAAGATGGAGGCTACACCTTC	CASRYGTEDGGYTF
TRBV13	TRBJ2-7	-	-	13	TGTGCCAGCAGCTCTAAGAATTCCTACGAGCAGTACTTC	CASSSKNSYEQYF
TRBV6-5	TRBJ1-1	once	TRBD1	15	TGTGCCAGCAGTAGAACAGGGGCCGCTCGCACTGAAGCTTTCTTT	CASSRTGAARTEAFF